In this sample, the clone carrying this TCR beta chain turned up a few times. The study included ophthalmopathy patients with Clinical Activity Score at least 3, NOSPECS grade at least 4 and duration under 3 months. On the basis of clinical symptoms, serum thyroxine and TRAb, thyroid ultrasound and orbital computed tomography, diagnoses were made. The ends were cut back, 3 bases at V and 4 bases at J, with 10 bases in the middle. The CDR3 totals 14 residues. The data were obtained in a study of T cells in Graves' hyperthyroidism and ophthalmopathy. TCR beta CDR3 regions were amplified from RNA transcripts. The HTBI set primed first-round TCR CDR3 RT-PCR. One entry per CDR3 protein results from TCRdb running MiXCR on the multiplex PCR reads. The sample consists of 550,000 to 700,000 distinct CDR3 sequences, roughly 14% of them appearing once.

The chain combines TRBV12-3 or TRBV12-4 with TRBJ1-5, with unresolved D. The TCR was taken from a woman aged 35 to 49 with Graves' ophthalmopathy. Sequenced material: blood. CDR3 sequence reads: CASSLSAYNQPQHF. The CDR3 nucleotides are TGTGCCAGCAGTTTGTCGGCATATAATCAGCCCCAGCATTTT.